This TCR beta chain emerged from a study of blood T cell repertoires in COVID-19. For the study at large: PBMCs, B-cell-depleted T cells, or T cells were the source of the cDNA or gDNA that made up the material.

Participant age was 18 to 89 years, and participants resided in around 24 US areas. Clinical history as reported by participants underpinned cohort assignment. The V end was cut by 3 bases, the J end by 4 bases, with 12 bases between. The CDR3 loop spans 14 amino acids. Germline CDR1 reads MGHDK; CDR2 reads SYGVNS. Only in-frame clones appear in the TCRdb table, and some are missing; sequencing was by immunoSEQ multiplex PCR. This sample has a few hundred thousand clones, with about 88% found just once. The specimen was PBMCs or T cells enriched from blood (not recorded which). The origin of this receptor is a woman in her fifties or sixties who had been exposed to COVID-19. This chain joins TRBV25-1 and TRBJ1-2, with D possibly matching TRBD1 (5 bases). The CDR3: CASSERGLLYGYTF. DNA of the CDR3: TGTGCCAGCAGTGAGCGGGGACTGCTCTATGGCTACACCTTC.